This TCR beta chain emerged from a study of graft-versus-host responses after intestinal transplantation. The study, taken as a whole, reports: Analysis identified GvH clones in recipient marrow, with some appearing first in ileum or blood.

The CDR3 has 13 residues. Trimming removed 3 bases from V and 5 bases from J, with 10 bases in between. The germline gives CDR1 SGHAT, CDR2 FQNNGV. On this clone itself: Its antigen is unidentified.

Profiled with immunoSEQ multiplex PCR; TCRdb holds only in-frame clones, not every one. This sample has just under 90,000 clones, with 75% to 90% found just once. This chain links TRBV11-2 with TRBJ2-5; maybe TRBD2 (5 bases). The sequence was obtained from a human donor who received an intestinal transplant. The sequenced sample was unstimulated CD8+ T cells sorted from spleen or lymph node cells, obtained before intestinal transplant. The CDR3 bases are TGTGCCAGCAGCTTTTTAGCGCCGGAGACCCAGTACTTC. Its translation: CASSFLAPETQYF.